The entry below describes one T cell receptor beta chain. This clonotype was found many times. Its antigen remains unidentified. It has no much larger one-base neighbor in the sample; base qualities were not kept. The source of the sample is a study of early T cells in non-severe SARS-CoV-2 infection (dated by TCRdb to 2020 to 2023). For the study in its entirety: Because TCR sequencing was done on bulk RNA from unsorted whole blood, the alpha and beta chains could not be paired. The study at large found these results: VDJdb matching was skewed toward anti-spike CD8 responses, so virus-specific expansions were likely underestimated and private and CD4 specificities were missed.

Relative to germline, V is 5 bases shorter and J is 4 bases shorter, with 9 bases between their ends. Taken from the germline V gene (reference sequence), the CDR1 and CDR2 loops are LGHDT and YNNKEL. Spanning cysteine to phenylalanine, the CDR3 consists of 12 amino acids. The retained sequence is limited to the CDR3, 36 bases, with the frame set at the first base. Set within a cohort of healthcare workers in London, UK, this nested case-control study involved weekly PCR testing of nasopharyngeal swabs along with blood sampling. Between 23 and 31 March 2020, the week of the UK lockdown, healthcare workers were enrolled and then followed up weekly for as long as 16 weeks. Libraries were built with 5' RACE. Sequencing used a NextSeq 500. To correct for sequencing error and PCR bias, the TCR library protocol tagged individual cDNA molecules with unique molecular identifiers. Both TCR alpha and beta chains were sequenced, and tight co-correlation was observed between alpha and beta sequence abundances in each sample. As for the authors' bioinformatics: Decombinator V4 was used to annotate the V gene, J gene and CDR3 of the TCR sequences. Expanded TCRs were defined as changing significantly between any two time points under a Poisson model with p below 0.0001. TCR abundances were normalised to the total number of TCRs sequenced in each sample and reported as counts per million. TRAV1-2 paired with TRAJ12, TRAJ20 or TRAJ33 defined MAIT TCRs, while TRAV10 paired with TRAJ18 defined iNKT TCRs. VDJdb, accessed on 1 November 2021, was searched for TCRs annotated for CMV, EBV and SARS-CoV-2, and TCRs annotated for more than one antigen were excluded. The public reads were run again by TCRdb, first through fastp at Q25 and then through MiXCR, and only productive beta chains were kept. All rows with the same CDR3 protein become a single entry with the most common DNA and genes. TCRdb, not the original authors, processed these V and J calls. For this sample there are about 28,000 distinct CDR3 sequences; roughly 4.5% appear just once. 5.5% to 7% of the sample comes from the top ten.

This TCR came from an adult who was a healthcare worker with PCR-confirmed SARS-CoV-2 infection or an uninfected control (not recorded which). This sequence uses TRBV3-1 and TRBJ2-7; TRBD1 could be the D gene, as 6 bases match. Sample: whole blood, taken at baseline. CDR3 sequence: CASSFDRYEQYF. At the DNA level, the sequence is TGTGCCAGCAGCTTCGACAGGTACGAGCAGTACTTC.